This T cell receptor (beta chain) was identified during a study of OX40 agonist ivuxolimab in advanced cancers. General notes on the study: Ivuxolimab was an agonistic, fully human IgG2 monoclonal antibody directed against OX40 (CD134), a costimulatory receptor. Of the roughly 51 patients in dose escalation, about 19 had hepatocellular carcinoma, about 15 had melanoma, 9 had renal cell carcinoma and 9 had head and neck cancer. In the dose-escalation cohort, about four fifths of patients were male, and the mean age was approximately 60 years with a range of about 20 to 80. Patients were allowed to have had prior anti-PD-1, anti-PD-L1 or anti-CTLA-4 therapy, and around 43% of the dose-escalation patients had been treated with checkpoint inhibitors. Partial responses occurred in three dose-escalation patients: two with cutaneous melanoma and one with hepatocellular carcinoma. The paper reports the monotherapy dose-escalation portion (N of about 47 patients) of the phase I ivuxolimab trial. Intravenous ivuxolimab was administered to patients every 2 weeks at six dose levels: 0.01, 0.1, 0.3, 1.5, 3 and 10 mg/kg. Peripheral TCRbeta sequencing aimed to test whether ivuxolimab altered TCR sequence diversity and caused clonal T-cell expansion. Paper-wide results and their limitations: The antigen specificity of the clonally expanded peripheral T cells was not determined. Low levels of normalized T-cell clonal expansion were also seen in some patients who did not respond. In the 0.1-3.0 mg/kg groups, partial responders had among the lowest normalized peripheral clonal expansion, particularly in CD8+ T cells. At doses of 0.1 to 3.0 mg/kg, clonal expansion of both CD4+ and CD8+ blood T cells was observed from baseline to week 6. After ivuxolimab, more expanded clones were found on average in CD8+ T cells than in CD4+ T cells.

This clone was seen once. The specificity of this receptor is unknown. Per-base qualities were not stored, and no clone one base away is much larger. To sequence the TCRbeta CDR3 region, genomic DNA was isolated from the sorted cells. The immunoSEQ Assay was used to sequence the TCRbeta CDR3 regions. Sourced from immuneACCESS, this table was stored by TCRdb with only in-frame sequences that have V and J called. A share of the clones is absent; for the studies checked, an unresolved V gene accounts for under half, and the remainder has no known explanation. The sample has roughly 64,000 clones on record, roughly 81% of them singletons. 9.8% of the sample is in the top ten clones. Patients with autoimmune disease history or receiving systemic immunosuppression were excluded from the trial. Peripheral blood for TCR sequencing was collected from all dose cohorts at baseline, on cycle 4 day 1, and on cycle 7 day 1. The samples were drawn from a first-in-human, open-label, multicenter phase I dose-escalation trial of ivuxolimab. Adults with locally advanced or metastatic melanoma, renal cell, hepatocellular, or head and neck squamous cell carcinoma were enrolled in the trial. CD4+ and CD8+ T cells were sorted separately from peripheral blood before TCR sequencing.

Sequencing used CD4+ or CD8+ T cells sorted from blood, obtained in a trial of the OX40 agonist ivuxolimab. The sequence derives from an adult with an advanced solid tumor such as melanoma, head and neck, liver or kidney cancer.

The DNA sequence reads TGTGCCAGCAGTTACGGCGGGGGGGCGGCAGAGACCCAGTACTTC. The translation is CASSYGGGAAETQYF. The V and J genes are TRBV6-5 and TRBJ2-5, with 9 bases aligning to TRBD2. Reading the germline V gene gives CDR1 MNHEY and CDR2 SVGAGI. V is cut back by 2 bases and J by 4 bases, with 5 bases in the junction unmatched. The CDR3 runs 15 amino acids, cysteine and phenylalanine included. Solely the CDR3 DNA is kept, with 45 bases framed from the first base.